Below, 7 T cell receptor beta chains from the same sample are listed, as sequenced in a study of T cell responses to AZD1222 COVID-19 vaccine. Profiled with immunoSEQ multiplex PCR; TCRdb holds only in-frame clones, not every one. The sample has about 120,000 clones, around 93% seen once. The sample in question was peripheral blood, obtained on day 0 of AZD1222 vaccination. The receptors stem from an adult in good health.

The gene calls are TRBV11-2 and TRBJ2-5; D may be TRBD1 (6 bases). This CDR3 has 14 residues. CDR1 and CDR2 (germline): SGHAT, FQNNGV. Trimming took 6 bases from V and 2 from J, leaving 13 bases between them. This CDR3 reads CASSRGHLQETQYF. The CDR3 DNA follows: TGTGCCAGCAGTCGGGGACATTTACAAGAGACCCAGTACTTC. The variable domain in full, completed from reference TRBV11-2 and TRBJ2-5, reads EAGVAQSPRYKIIEKRQSVAFWCNPISGHATLYWYQQILGQGPKLLIQFQNNGVVDDSQLPKDRFSAERLKGVDSTLKIQPAKLEDSAVYLCASSRGHLQETQYFGPGTRLLVL.

Concerning this clone: One end of the junction is discordant with germline, which a read error may explain. The chain recombines TRBV2 with TRBJ2-1; 9 nucleotides align to TRBD2. Germline V gene lookup returns CDR1 SNHLY and CDR2 FYNNEI. CDR3 length equals 16 residues. The CDR3 region is CASSLTSGSTYNEQFF. The CDR3 region has the DNA TGTGCCAGCAGTCTTACTAGCGGGTCCACCTATAATGAGCAGTTCTTC.

This clone was observed a few times. The rearrangement links TRBV5-1 to TRBJ1-2; D is undetermined. The CDR3 runs 16 residues. Germline CDR1 SGHRS, CDR2 YFSETQ. Trimming cost V 0 bases and J 0 bases, with 12 bases left between them. This CDR3 is CASSLGQSSANYGYTF. The CDR3 coding sequence is TGCGCCAGCAGCTTGGGCCAAAGCTCGGCTAACTATGGCTACACCTTC.

This chain uses TRBV5-1 with TRBJ1-5; TRBD1 agrees at 7 bases. Looked up from germline, CDR1 is SGHRS and CDR2 is YFSETQ. V gave up 4 bases and J gave up 1 base; unmatched junction bases: 5. The CDR3 length is 15 residues. CDR3 protein: CASSRQGGSNQPQHF. The DNA for the CDR3 is TGCGCCAGCAGCCGACAGGGAGGGAGCAATCAGCCCCAGCATTTT.

The chain is built from TRBV6-2 or TRBV6-3 and TRBJ2-7; D is uncertain. The CDR3 covers 13 residues. The germline V gene has CDR1 MNHEY and CDR2 SVGEGT. V lost 5 bases to trimming and J lost 3 bases, with 11 bases between them. CDR3 sequence reads: CASSQRTSYEQYF. The CDR3 DNA reads as TGTGCCAGCAGTCAGAGGACGAGCTACGAGCAGTACTTC.

V and J are TRBV28 and TRBJ2-7; 10 bases map to TRBD1. J gave up 7 bases and V 5 bases, and 11 bases lay outside the gene matches. The germline V gene encodes CDR1 MDHEN and CDR2 SYDVKM. The CDR3 totals 15 residues. CDR3 coding DNA: TGTGCCAGCAGTCCTCAGGGACAGGGGAAGGGGGAGCAGTACTTC. Its protein is CASSPQGQGKGEQYF.

This sequence joins TRBV6-1 and TRBJ1-1; TRBD1 is a possible D gene (5 bases). CDR1 and CDR2 from the germline V gene are MNHNS and SASEGT. The CDR3 has 14 amino acids. V was shortened by 1 base and J by 0 bases, with 6 bases between the two germline ends. DNA for the CDR3: TGTGCCAGCAGTGAAGACAGGATGAACACTGAAGCTTTCTTT. Translation: CASSEDRMNTEAFF.